Sequencing of this TCR beta chain was carried out in a study of graft-versus-host responses after intestinal transplantation. The wider study: Transplant recipients had multivisceral, liver-intestinal, or isolated intestinal grafts. The recipients all started with anti-thymocyte globulin induction and then took tacrolimus and steroids for about three years.

Sequenced by immunoSEQ multiplex PCR; TCRdb stores in-frame clones only, minus some. The sample records under 75,000 clones, nearly 90% being singletons. This clone was seen only once. The target antigen is unknown. This CDR3 contains 16 residues. Whole-study results and caveats: Allografts of one patient group, those with graft-donor T cell macrochimerism, had high graft-versus-host to host-versus-graft clonal ratios.

V gene TRBV21-1 combines with J gene TRBJ1-3; the D segment call TRBD1 is taken from the table without a DNA check. TRBV21-1 is given as a pseudogene. The sample was unstimulated CD8+ T cells sorted from spleen or lymph node cells, taken before transplant. The origin of this receptor is a human donor who was the organ donor for an intestinal transplant. CDR3: CASSNGQGAAGNTIYF. The CDR3 DNA sequence: TGTGCCAGCAGCAACGGACAGGGGGCGGCTGGAAACACCATATATTTT.